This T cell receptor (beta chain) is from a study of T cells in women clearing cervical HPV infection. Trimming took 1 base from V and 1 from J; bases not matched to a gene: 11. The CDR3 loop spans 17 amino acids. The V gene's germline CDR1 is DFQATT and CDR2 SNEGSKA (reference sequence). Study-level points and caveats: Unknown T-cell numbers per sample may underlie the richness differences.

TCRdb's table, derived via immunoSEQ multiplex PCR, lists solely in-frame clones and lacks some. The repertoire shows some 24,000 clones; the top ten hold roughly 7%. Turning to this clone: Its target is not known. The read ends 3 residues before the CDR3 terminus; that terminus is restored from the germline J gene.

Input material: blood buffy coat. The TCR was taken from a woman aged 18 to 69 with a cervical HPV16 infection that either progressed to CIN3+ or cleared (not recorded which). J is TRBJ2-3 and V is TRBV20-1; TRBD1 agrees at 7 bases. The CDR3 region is CSARGQGPPWGTDTQYF. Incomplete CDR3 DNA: TGCAGTGCTAGAGGACAGGGCCCCCCGTGGGGCACAGATACG.